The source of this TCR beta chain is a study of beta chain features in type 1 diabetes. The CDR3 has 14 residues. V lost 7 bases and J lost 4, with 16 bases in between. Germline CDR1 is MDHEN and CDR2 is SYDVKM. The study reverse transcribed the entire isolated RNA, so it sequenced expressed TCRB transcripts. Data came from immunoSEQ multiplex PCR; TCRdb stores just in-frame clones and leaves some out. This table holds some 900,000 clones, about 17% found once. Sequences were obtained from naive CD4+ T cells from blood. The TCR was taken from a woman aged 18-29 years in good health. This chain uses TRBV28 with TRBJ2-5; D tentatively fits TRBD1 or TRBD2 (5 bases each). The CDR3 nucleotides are TGTGCCAGCACCAGTACGGGACGCGGAGAGACCCAGTACTTC. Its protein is CASTSTGRGETQYF.